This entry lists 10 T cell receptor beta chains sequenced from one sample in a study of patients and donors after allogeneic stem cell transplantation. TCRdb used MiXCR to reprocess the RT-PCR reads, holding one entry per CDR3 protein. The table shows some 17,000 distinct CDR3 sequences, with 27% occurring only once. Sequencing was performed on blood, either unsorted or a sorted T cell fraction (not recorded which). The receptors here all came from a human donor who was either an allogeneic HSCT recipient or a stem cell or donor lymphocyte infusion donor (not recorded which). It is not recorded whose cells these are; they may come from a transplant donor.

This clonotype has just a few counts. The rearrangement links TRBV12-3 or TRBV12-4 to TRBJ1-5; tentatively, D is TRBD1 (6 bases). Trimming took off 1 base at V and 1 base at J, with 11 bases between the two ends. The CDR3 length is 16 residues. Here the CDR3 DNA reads TGTGCCAGCAGTTTAGAGGGGGGGAGGAGCAATCAGCCCCAGCATTTT. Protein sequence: CASSLEGGRSNQPQHF.

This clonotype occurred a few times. Written as DNA, the CDR3 is TGCGCCAGCAGCCACTTCCCCAAAGGGGCGAACACTGAAGCTTTCTTT. The encoded protein is CASSHFPKGANTEAFF. The genes are TRBV4-3 and TRBJ1-1; a weak D match, TRBD1 (5 bases). There are 16 residues in the CDR3. CDR1 is LGHNA, CDR2 YSLEER, per germline. V was shortened by 3 bases and J by 1 base, with 15 bases between the two germline ends.

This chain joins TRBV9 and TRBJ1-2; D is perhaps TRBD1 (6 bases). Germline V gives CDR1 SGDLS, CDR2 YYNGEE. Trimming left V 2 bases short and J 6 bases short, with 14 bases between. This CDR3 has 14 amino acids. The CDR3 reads CASSVGAQGNGYTF. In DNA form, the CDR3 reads TGTGCCAGCAGCGTGGGGGCCCAGGGAAATGGCTACACCTTC.

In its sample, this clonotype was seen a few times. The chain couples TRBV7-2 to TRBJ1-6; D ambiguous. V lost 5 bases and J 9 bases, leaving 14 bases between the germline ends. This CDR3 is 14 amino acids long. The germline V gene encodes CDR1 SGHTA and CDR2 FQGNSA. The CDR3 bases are TGTGCCAGCAGCGTCGTGGGGAATCGTTCACCCCTCCACTTT. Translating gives CASSVVGNRSPLHF.

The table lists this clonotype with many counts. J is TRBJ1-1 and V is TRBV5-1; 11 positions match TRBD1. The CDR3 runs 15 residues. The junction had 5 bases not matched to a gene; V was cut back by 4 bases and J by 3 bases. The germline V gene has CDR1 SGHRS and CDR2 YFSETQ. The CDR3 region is CASSMRTGGYTEAFF. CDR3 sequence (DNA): TGCGCCAGCAGCATGCGGACAGGGGGCTACACTGAAGCTTTCTTT.

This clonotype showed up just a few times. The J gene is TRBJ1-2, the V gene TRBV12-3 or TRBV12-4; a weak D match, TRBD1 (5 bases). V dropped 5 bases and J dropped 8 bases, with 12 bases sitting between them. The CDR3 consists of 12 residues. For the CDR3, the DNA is TGTGCCAGCAGTAGGGACCCGGGGGGCTACACCTTC. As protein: CASSRDPGGYTF.

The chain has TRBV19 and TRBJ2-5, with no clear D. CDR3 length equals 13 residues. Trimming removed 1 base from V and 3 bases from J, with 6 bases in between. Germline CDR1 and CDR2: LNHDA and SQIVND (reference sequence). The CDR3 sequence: CASSIGREETQYF. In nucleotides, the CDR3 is TGTGCCAGTAGTATAGGTAGGGAAGAGACCCAGTACTTC.

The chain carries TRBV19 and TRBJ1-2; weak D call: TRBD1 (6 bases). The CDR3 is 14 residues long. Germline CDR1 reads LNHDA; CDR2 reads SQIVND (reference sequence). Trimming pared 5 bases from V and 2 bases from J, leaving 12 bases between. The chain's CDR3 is CASSSSGVNYGYTF. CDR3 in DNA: TGTGCCAGTAGTTCCTCAGGGGTGAACTATGGCTACACCTTC.

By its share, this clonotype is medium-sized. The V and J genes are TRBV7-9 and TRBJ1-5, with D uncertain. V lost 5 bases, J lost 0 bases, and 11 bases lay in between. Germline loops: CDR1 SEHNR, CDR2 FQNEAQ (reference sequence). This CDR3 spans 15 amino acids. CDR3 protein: CASSPLGSSNQPQHF. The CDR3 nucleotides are TGTGCCAGCAGCCCCTTGGGCTCTAGCAATCAGCCCCAGCATTTT. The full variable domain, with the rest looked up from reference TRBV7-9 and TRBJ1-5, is DTGVSQNPRHKITKRGQNVTFRCDPISEHNRLYWYRQTLGQGPEFLTYFQNEAQLEKSRLLSDRFSAERPKGSFSTLEIQRTEQGDSAMYLCASSPLGSSNQPQHFGDGTRLSIL.

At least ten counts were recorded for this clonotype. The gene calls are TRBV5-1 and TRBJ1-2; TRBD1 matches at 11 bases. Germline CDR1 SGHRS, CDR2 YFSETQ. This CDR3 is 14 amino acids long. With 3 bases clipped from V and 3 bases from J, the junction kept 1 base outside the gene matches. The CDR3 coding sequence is TGCGCCAGCAGCTGGACAGGGGGCGACTATGGCTACACCTTC. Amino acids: CASSWTGGDYGYTF.